The TCR beta chain described here comes from a study of metastatic and nonmetastatic thyroid tumors. Study-level information: Repertoire data that came from the blood and tumor or nodule tissue of malignant and benign thyroid patients were compared.

In the original processing: It was from CDR3 differences across clinicopathological groups that a distant-metastasis classifier for papillary thyroid cancer was built. From the PCR reads, TCRdb re-called clones with MiXCR. What appears here as the V and J calls and clone size reflects TCRdb's work, not the paper's. Among 25,000 to 30,000 clones listed, about 20% were seen once. Findings and caveats of the study: Patients with malignant thyroid tumors reportedly had significantly higher TCR beta diversity than those with benign nodules, in blood and tumor.

CDR3 length: 14 residues. Per germline, CDR1 MNHNS and CDR2 SASEGT. V lost 4 bases and J 5 bases, leaving 14 bases between the germline ends. All patients reached thyroid surgery having received no treatment beforehand. As concerns this clone: The antigen is not known.

The V call is TRBV6-1, the J call TRBJ2-5, with D perhaps being TRBD1 or TRBD2 (5 bases each). The receptor was isolated from a male donor with papillary thyroid cancer or a benign thyroid nodule (not recorded which). Some clones in this sample may be carry-over from other donors' samples. Material for sequencing was blood. The CDR3 loop is CASSGAPWGETQYF. DNA of the CDR3: TGTGCCAGCAGTGGTGCACCGTGGGGGGAGACCCAGTACTTC.